This TCR beta chain is drawn from a study of blood T cell repertoires in COVID-19 (dated by TCRdb to the early 2020s). Concerning the study at large: Collaborator samples came from the United States, Italy and Spain and covered acute and convalescent phases of COVID-19. The material from the prospective study consisted of cDNA or gDNA derived from T cells, B-cell-depleted T cells, or PBMCs. Subjects who had been exposed to COVID-19, were actively infected with it, or had recovered from it provided the deeply sampled blood TCRbeta repertoires that made up the dataset. The repertoires were made available in a free public database intended to serve as a resource for research on the immune response to SARS-CoV-2. The samples were drawn from the first 160 participants of the ongoing ImmuneRACE study and from about 1,200 subjects provided by 6 global collaborators. A de-identified subject ID, COVID-19 status, age in years and sex were almost always included in the sample metadata. Where HLA class I and class II types were available, the types were taken from metadata supplied by the sample provider, not from assay-based typing.

What the authors observed across the whole study: How much clinical and demographic metadata was included differed by source and by participant, and the metadata was provided uncurated.

This clone was counted a few times. There is no known antigen for this receptor. Base quality data are lacking; no much larger clone is found one base away. TCRbeta CDR3 regions were amplified from genomic DNA by means of the immunoSEQ Assay, a bias-controlled multiplex PCR. The study's processing was this. The number of nucleated cells in each sample was estimated from the amplification of reference gene primers within the assay. To quantify the absolute abundance of each unique TCRbeta CDR3 rearrangement, sequence reads were collapsed and filtered. For each sample, productive Simpson clonality was calculated as the square root of Simpson's diversity index over productive rearrangements. TCRdb took over this immuneACCESS table, retaining in-frame rearrangements with V and J assigned. Such tables are incomplete; in checked studies, under half of the missing clones stem from an unresolved V gene, and the remainder is unexplained. V, J and clone size were drawn from that table, and D and trimming were deduced from the DNA. This sample gives 60,000 to 80,000 clones in total; 80% of them show up just once. In total, the top ten clones hold 9.5% to 15% of the sample.

One collaborating source in Seattle enrolled patients while the patients were actively infected and followed the patients over time throughout the course of disease. Each collaborating institution followed its own protocols to collect whole blood in K2EDTA tubes. Collaborator samples were shipped for TCRbeta analysis as frozen whole blood, isolated PBMCs, or DNA extracted from either sample type. V is cut by 5 bases and J by 3 bases, and the space between the germline ends is 10 bases. Taken from cysteine to phenylalanine, the CDR3 has 13 residues. Only the CDR3 DNA stays, 39 bases, in frame from base 1. CDR1 SNHLY and CDR2 FYNNEI are derived from the germline V gene.

The sequencing sample was made of peripheral blood. This TCR was sampled from a man between 45 and 60 years old with COVID-19, enrolled during active disease. This receptor chain uses TRBV2 and TRBJ2-5; a tentative D match to TRBD1 spans 5 bases. For the CDR3, the sequence is CASSWGLKETQYF. In nucleotides, the sequence is TGTGCCAGCAGTTGGGGCCTAAAAGAGACCCAGTACTTC.